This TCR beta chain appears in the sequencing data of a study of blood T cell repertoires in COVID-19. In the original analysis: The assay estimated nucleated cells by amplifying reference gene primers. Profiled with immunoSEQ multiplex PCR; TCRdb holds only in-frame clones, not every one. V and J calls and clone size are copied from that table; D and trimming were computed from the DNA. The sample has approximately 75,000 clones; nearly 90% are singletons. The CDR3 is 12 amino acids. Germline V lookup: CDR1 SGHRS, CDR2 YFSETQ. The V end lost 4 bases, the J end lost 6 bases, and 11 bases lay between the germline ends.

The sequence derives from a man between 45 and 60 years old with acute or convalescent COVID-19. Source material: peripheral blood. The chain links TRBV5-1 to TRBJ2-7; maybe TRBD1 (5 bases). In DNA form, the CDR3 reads TGCGCCAGCAGCATCGGACAAGGCGAGCAGTACTTC. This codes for CASSIGQGEQYF.